This T cell receptor (beta chain) is from a study of patients and donors after allogeneic stem cell transplantation. TCRdb re-derived calls from the RT-PCR reads in MiXCR, one entry per CDR3 protein. This sample has under 200,000 distinct CDR3 sequences, with about 29% found just once. V lost 5 bases to trimming and J lost 0 bases, with 10 bases between them. In germline, CDR1 is KGHDR, CDR2 SFDVKD. This CDR3 comprises 15 residues. This receptor was obtained from a human donor who was either an allogeneic HSCT recipient or a stem cell or donor lymphocyte infusion donor (not recorded which). It is not recorded whose cells these are; they may come from a transplant donor. The source material was blood, either unsorted or a sorted T cell fraction (not recorded which). The rearrangement uses TRBV24-1 and TRBJ1-5; the D is unclear. The CDR3 coding sequence is TGTGCCACCAGTGGTACAGATTCTAGCAATCAGCCCCAGCATTTT. This gives the protein CATSGTDSSNQPQHF.